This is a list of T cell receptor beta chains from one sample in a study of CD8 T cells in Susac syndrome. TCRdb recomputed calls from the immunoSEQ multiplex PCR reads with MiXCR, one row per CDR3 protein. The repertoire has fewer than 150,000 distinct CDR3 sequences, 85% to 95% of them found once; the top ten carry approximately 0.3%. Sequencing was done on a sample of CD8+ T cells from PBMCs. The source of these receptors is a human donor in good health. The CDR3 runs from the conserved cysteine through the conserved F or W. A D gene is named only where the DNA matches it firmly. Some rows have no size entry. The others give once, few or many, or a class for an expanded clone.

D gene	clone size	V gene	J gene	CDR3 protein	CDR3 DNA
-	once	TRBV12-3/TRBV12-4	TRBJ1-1	CASSLAPNTEAFF	TGTGCCAGCAGTTTAGCACCGAACACTGAAGCTTTCTTT
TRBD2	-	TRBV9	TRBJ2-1	CASSGLAGDFEQFF	TGTGCCAGCAGCGGTCTAGCGGGAGATTTTGAGCAGTTCTTC
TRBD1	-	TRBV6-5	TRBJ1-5	CASRIQGSNQPQHF	TGTGCCAGCAGAATACAGGGGAGCAATCAGCCCCAGCATTTT
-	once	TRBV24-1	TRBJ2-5	CATSEGTPILQYF	TGTGCCACCAGTGAGGGGACACCGATCTTGCAGTACTTC
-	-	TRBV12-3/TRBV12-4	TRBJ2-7	CASKGETYEQYF	TGTGCCAGCAAAGGGGAGACCTACGAGCAGTACTTC
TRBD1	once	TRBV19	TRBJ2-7	CASSPGQDYEQYF	TGTGCCAGTAGTCCGGGACAGGACTACGAGCAGTACTTC
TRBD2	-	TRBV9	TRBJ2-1	CASSVDGLADEQFF	TGTGCCAGCAGCGTAGATGGACTAGCGGATGAGCAGTTCTTC
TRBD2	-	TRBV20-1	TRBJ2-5	CSARGPGLAGEFQETQYF	TGCAGTGCTAGGGGCCCGGGACTAGCGGGAGAGTTTCAAGAGACCCAGTACTTC
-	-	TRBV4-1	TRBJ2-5	CASSQEPHKAGETQYF	TGCGCCAGCAGCCAAGAGCCCCATAAGGCGGGGGAGACCCAGTACTTC
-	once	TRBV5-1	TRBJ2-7	CASSLAFPPVYEQYF	TGCGCCAGCAGCTTGGCCTTCCCACCCGTTTACGAGCAGTACTTC
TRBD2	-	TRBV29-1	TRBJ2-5	CSVVVAGEGETQYF	TGCAGCGTTGTGGTGGCGGGAGAGGGGGAGACCCAGTACTTC